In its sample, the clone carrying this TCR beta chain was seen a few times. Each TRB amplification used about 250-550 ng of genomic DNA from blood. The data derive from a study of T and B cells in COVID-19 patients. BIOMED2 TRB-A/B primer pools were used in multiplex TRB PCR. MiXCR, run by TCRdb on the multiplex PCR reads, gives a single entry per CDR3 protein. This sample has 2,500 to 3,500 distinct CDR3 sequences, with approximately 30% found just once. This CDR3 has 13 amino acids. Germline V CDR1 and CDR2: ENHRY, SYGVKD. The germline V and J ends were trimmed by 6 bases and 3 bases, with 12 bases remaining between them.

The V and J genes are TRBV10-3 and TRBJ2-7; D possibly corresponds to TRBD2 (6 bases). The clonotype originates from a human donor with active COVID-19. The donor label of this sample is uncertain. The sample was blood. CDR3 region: CAIRDGGFYEQYF. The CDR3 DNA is TGTGCCATCAGGGACGGGGGATTCTACGAGCAGTACTTC.